This T cell receptor (beta chain) was profiled in a study of blood T cell repertoires in COVID-19. Turning to the study itself: T cells, B-cell-depleted T cells, or PBMCs provided the cDNA or gDNA that served as material.

This clone came up a few times. Measured with immunoSEQ multiplex PCR; TCRdb has only the in-frame clones, and not every one. The data hold about 410,000 clones, with 85% to 90% observed a single time. Participants were aged about 18 to 90 years, lived in about 26 US areas, and enrolled virtually. The V gene lost 3 bases and the J gene lost 0 bases, with 10 bases spanning the gap. The CDR3 is 16 residues long. Germline CDR1 is SGHRS and CDR2 is YFSETQ. This clonotype was obtained from a woman aged 25 to 45 who had recovered from COVID-19. The sample was PBMCs or T cells enriched from blood (not recorded which). This chain joins TRBV5-1 and TRBJ2-6; D unresolved. CDR3 residues: CASSSTGFSGANVLTF. The CDR3 DNA reads TGCGCCAGCAGCTCGACCGGGTTCTCTGGGGCCAACGTCCTGACTTTC.